This T cell receptor beta chain emerged from a study of shared T cell receptors in the human thymus. Trimming at V came to 5 bases and at J to 5 bases, leaving 6 bases not matched to a gene. Germline loops: CDR1 SEHNR, CDR2 FQNEAQ (reference sequence). The CDR3 has 14 amino acids. The table came from immunoSEQ multiplex PCR; TCRdb's copy has only in-frame clones and leaves some out. The sample contains roughly 560,000 clones, around 82% of which appear only once. The same sample was also studied in work on human thymus T cells. This second report adds: Healthy Finnish infants undergoing corrective surgery for congenital heart defects were used as donors. Surgeons resected thymus tissue during corrective heart surgery. Repertoires from thymus and blood appeared to show biased V and J gene usage. Among unrelated individuals, related research reported thymic repertoires that overlapped highly.

The sequenced material came from thymocytes. The source is a boy younger than two with a congenital heart defect. The chain uses TRBV7-9 and TRBJ1-5; 7 nucleotides align to TRBD1. CDR3 amino acids: CASSPTGKDQPQHF. In DNA, the CDR3 is TGTGCCAGCAGCCCGACAGGGAAGGATCAGCCCCAGCATTTT.